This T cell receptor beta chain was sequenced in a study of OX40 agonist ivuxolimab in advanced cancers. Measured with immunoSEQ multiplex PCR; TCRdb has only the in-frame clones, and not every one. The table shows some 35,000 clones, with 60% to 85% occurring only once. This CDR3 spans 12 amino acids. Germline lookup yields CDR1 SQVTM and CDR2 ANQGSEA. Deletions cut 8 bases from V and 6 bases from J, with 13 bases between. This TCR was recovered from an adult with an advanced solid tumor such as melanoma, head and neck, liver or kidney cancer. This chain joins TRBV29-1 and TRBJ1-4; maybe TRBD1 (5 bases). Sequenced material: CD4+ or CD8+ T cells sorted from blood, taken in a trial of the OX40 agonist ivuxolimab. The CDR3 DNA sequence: TGCAGCTTTAAGGGGTTCGATGAAAAACTGTTTTTT. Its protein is CSFKGFDEKLFF. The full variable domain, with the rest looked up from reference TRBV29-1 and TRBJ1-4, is SAVISQKPSRDICQRGTSLTIQCQVDSQVTMMFWYRQQPGQSLTLIATANQGSEATYESGFVIDKFPISRPNLTFSTLTVSNMSPEDSSIYLCSFKGFDEKLFFGSGTQLSVL.